A selection of T cell receptor beta chains follows, all from one sample in a study of vaccination and CD4 T cells after COVID-19. Their cognate antigens are unknown. TCRdb independently ran MiXCR on the PCR reads; one entry per CDR3 protein. Of about 20,000 distinct CDR3 sequences in the sample, 45% to 60% are singletons; the top ten hold about 5%. Input material: CD4+ T cells from blood, cultured in vitro. These receptors all come from a human donor who had recovered from COVID-19. CDR3s include the opening cysteine and the closing phenylalanine or tryptophan. The D gene is left open where the match is weak. Not every row has a clone size; where given, it reads once, few, many or a size class.

D,V,size,length,J,CDR3,DNA
TRBD2,TRBV6-2/TRBV6-3,.,15,TRBJ2-5,CASSWGTSDQETQYF,TGTGCCAGCAGTTGGGGGACTAGCGACCAAGAGACCCAGTACTTC
TRBD1,TRBV20-1,.,12,TRBJ2-7,CSASDRANEQYF,TGCAGTGCCTCAGACAGGGCCAACGAGCAGTACTTC
TRBD1,TRBV28,.,14,TRBJ2-2,CASSSHRGTGELFF,TGTGCCAGCAGTTCGCACAGGGGAACCGGGGAGCTGTTTTTT
.,TRBV7-9,few,14,TRBJ1-2,CASSLVSDPRPITF,TGTGCCAGCAGCTTAGTCAGCGACCCACGTCCGATAACCTTC
TRBD2,TRBV27,few,15,TRBJ2-5,CASSSGSGRGETQYF,TGTGCCAGCAGTTCGGGGAGCGGGAGAGGGGAGACCCAGTACTTC
TRBD1,TRBV5-4,.,16,TRBJ1-3,CASSAARGKGGNTIYF,TGTGCCAGCAGCGCTGCCAGGGGGAAGGGTGGAAACACCATATATTTT
.,TRBV19,once,13,TRBJ2-7,CASSIQGGYEQYF,TGTGCCAGCTCCATACAGGGTGGCTACGAGCAGTACTTC
.,TRBV30,.,12,TRBJ2-1,CAWSPNHYEQFF,TGTGCCTGGAGTCCCAACCACTATGAGCAGTTCTTC
TRBD1,TRBV29-1,.,12,TRBJ1-4,CSVGQGNEKLFF,TGCAGCGTTGGACAGGGAAATGAAAAACTGTTTTTT
TRBD2,TRBV2,.,16,TRBJ2-1,CASSETGLAGSNEQFF,TGTGCCAGCAGTGAGACTGGACTAGCGGGATCCAATGAGCAGTTCTTC
.,TRBV12-3/TRBV12-4,few,14,TRBJ1-2,CASSFGAGSYGYTF,TGTGCCAGCAGTTTTGGGGCAGGGTCCTATGGCTACACCTTC
.,TRBV27,.,14,TRBJ1-1,CASSFSDKNTEAFF,TGTGCCAGCAGTTTTTCGGACAAGAACACTGAAGCTTTCTTT
.,TRBV20-1,few,13,TRBJ2-4,CSAGRGAKNIQYF,TGCAGTGCTGGGAGGGGGGCCAAAAACATTCAGTACTTC
.,TRBV28,.,13,TRBJ1-2,CASSNNRGYGYTF,TGTGCCAGCTCCAACAACCGGGGCTATGGCTACACCTTC